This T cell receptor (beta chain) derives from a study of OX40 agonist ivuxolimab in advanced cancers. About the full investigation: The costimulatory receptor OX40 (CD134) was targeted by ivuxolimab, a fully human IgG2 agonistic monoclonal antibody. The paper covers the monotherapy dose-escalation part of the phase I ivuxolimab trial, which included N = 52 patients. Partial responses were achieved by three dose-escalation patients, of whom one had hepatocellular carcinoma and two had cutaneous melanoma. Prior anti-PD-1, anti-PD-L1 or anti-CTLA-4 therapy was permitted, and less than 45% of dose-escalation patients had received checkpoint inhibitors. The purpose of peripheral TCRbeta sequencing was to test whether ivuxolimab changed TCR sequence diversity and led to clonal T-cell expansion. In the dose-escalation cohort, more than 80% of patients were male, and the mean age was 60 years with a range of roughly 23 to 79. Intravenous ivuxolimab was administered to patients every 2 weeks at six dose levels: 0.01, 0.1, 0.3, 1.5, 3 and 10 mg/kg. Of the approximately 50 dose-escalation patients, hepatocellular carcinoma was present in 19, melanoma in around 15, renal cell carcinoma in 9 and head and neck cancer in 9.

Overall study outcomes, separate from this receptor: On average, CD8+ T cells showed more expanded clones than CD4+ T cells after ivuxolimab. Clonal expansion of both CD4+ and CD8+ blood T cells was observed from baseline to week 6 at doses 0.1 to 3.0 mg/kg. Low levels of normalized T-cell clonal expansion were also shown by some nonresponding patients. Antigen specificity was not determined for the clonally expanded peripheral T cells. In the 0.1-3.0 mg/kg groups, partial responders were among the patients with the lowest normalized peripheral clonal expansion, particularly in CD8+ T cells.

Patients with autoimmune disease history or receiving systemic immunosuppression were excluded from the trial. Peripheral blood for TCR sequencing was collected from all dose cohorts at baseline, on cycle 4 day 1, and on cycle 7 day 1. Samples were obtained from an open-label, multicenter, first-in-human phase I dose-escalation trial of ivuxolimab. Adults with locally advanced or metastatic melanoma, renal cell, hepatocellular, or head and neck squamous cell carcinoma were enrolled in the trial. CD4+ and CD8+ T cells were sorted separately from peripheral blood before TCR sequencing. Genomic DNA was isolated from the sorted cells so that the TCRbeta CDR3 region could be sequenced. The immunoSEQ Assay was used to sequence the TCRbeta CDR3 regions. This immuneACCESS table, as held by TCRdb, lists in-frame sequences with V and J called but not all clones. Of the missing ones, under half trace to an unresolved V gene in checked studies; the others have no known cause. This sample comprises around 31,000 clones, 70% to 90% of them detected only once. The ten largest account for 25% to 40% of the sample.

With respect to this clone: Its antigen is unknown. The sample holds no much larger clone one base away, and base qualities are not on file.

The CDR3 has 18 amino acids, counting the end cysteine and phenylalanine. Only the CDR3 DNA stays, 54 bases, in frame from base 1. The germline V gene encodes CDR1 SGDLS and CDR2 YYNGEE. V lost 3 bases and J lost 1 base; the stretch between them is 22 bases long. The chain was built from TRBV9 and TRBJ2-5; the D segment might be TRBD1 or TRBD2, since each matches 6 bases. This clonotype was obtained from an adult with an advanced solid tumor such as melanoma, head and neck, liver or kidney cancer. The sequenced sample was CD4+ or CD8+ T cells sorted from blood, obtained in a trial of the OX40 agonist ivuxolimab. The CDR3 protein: CASSAGTRGLLLQETQYF. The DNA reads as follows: TGTGCCAGCAGCGCCGGGACACGTGGACTACTCCTCCAAGAGACCCAGTACTTC. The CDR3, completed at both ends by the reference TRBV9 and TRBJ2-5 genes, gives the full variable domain DSGVTQTPKHLITATGQRVTLRCSPRSGDLSVYWYQQSLDQGLQFLIQYYNGEERAKGNILERFSAQQFPDLHSELNLSSLELGDSALYFCASSAGTRGLLLQETQYFGPGTRLLVL.